This T cell receptor beta chain was sequenced in a study of cytotoxic CD8 clonotypes in ibrutinib-treated CLL. The data were produced by immunoSEQ multiplex PCR, yet TCRdb's version contains in-frame clones alone and is incomplete. The table has about 50,000 clones, roughly 85% seen once; the top ten hold over 20%. The CDR3 has 18 residues. The germline CDR1 and CDR2 sequences are SGHRS and YFSETQ. With V trimmed by 0 bases and J by 6 bases, 11 bases remained unmatched. The sequence came from a human donor with chronic lymphocytic leukemia. The genes are TRBV5-1 and TRBJ2-1; 11 bases map to TRBD1. Sample: PBMCs, taken after 24 months of ibrutinib treatment. DNA for the CDR3: TGCGCCAGCAGCTTGGCTCCCACCGGGACAGGGGGTGTCAATGAGCAGTTCTTC. Protein product: CASSLAPTGTGGVNEQFF.